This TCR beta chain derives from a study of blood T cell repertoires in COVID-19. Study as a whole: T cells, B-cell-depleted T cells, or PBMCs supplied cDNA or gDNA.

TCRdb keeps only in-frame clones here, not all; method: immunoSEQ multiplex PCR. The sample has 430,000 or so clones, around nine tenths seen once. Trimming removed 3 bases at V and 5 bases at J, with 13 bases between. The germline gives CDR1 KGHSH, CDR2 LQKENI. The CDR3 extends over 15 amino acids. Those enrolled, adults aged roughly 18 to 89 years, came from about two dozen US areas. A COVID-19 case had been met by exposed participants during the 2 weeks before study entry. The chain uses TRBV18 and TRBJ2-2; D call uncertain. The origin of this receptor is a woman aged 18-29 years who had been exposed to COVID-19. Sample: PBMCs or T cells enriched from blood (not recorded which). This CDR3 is CASSPVVAQTGELFF. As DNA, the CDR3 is TGTGCCAGCTCACCGGTGGTAGCCCAGACCGGGGAGCTGTTTTTT.